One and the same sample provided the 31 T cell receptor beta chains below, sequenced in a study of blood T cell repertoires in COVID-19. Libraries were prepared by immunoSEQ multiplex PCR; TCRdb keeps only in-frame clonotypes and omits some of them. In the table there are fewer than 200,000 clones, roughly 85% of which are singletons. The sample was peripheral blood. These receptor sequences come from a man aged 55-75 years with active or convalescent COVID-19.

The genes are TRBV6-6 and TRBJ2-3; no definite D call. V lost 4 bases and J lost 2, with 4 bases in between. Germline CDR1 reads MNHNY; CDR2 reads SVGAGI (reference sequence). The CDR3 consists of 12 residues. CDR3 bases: TGTGCCAGCAGTTTAATCACAGATACGCAGTATTTT. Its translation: CASSLITDTQYF.

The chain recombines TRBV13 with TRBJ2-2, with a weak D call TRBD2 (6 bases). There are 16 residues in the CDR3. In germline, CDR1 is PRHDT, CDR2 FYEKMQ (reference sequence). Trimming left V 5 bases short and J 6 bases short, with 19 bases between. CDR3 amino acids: CASSPRRSGPPGELFF. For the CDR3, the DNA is TGTGCCAGCAGCCCTCGTCGTAGCGGTCCCCCCGGGGAGCTGTTTTTT.

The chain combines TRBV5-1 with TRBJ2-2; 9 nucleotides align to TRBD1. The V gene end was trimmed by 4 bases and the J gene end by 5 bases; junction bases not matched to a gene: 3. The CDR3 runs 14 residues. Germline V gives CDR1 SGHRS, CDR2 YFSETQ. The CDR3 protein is CASSRTGETGELFF. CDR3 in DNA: TGCGCCAGCAGCAGGACAGGGGAAACCGGGGAGCTGTTTTTT.

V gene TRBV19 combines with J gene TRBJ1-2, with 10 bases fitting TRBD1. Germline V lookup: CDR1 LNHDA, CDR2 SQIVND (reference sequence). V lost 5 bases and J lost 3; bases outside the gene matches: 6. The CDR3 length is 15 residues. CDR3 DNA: TGTGCCAGTAGTTTGGGACAGGGGTTATACTATGGCTACACCTTC. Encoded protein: CASSLGQGLYYGYTF.

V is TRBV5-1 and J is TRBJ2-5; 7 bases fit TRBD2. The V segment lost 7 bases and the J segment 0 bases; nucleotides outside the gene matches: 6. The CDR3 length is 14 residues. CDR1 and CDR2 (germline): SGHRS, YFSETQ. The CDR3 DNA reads TGCGCCAGCGCCTGGGAGGGGCACCAAGAGACCCAGTACTTC. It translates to CASAWEGHQETQYF.

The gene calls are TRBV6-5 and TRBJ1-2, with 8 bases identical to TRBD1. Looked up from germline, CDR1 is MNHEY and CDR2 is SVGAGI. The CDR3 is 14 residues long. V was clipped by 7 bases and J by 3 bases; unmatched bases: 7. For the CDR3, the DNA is TGTGCCAGCACGGAACAGGGGGTATACTATGGCTACACCTTC. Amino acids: CASTEQGVYYGYTF.

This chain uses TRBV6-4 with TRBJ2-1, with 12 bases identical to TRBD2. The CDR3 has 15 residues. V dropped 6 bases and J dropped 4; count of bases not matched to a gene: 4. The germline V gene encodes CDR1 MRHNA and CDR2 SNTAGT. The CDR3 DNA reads TGTGCCAGCAGCCGGACTAGCGGGGTTTACAATGAGCAGTTCTTC. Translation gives CASSRTSGVYNEQFF.

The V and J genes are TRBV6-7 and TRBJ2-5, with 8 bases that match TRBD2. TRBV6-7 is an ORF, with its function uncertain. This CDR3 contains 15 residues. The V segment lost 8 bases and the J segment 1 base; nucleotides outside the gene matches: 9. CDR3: CASGQRGPLQETQYF. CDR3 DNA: TGTGCCAGCGGCCAGCGGGGGCCACTCCAAGAGACCCAGTACTTC.

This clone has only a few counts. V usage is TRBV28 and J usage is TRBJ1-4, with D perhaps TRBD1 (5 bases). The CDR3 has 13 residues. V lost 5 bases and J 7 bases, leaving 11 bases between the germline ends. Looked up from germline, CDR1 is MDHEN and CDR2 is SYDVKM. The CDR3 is CASSKGFAEKLFF. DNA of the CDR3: TGTGCCAGCAGTAAGGGGTTTGCTGAAAAACTGTTTTTT.

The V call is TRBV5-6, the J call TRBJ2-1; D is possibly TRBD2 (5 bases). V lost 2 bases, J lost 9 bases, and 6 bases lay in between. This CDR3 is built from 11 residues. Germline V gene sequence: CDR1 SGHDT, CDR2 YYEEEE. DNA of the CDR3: TGTGCCAGCAGCTTAGAGGGTGAGCAGTTCTTC. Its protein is CASSLEGEQFF.

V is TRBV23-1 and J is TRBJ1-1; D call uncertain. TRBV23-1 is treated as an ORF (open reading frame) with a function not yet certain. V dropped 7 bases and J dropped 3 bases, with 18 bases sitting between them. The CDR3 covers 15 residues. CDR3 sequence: CASISREPGDTEAFF. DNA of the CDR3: TGCGCCAGCATCTCTCGGGAGCCCGGGGACACTGAAGCTTTCTTT.

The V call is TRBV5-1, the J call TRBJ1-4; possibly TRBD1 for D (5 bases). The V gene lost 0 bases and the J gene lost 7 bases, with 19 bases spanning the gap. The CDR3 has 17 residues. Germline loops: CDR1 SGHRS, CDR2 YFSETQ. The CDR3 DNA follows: TGCGCCAGCAGCTTGGAGGGCCCAGGGAGGGCGGGTGAAAAACTGTTTTTT. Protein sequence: CASSLEGPGRAGEKLFF.

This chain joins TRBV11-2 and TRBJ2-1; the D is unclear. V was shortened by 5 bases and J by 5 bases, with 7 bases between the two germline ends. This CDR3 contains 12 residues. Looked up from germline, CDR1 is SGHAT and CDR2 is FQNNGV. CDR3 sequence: CASSARDNEQFF. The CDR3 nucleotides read TGTGCCAGCAGCGCCCGGGACAATGAGCAGTTCTTC.

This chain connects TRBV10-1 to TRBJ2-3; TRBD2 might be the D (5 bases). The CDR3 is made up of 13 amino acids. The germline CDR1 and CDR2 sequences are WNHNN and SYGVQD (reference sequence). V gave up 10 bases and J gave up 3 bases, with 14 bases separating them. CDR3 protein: CATSRESTDTQYF. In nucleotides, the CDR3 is TGCGCCACCTCCCGGGAAAGTACAGATACGCAGTATTTT.

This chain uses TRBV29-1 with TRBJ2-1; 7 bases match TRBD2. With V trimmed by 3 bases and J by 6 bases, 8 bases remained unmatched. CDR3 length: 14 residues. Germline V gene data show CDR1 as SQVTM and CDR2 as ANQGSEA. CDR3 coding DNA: TGCAGCGTTGATATGGCTAGCGGTAGCAATGAGCAGTTCTTC. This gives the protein CSVDMASGSNEQFF.

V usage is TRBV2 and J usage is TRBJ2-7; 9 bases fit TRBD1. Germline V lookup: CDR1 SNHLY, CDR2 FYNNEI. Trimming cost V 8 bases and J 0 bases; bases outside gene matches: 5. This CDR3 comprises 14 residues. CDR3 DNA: TGTGCCAGCGGACCGACAGGGGGCTCCTACGAGCAGTACTTC. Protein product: CASGPTGGSYEQYF.

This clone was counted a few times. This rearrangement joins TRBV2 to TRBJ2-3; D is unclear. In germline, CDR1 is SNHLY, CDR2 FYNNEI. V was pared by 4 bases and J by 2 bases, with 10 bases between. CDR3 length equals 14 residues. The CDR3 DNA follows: TGTGCCAGCAGTGTAAACCGAGACACAGATACGCAGTATTTT. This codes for CASSVNRDTDTQYF. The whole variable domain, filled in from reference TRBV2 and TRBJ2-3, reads EPEVTQTPSHQVTQMGQEVILRCVPISNHLYFYWYRQILGQKVEFLVSFYNNEISEKSEIFDDQFSVERPDGSNFTLKIRSTKLEDSAMYFCASSVNRDTDTQYFGPGTRLTVL.

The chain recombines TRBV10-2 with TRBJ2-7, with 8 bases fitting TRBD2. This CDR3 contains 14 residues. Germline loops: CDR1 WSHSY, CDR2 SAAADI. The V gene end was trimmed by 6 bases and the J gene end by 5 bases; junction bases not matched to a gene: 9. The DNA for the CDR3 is TGCGCCAGCAGAGGCCCCGGGAGGGAAAACGAGCAGTACTTC. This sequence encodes CASRGPGRENEQYF.

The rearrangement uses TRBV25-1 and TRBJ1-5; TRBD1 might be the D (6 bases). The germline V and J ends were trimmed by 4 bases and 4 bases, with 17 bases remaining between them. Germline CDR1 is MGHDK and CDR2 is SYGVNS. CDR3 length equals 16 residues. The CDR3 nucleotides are TGTGCCAGCAGTGGAAGGGACATCGTAGATAATCAGCCCCAGCATTTT. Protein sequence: CASSGRDIVDNQPQHF.

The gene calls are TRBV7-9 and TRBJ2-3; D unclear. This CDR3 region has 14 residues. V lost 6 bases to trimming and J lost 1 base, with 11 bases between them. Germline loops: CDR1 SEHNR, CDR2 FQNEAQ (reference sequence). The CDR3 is CASRISGRTDTQYF. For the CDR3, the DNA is TGTGCCAGCAGGATATCGGGTCGCACAGATACGCAGTATTTT.

The CDR3 nucleotides are TGTGCCTTTTCCCTAGACAGGAGCTATAATTCACCCCTCCACTTT. Translating gives CAFSLDRSYNSPLHF. V and J are TRBV21-1 and TRBJ1-6; whether TRBD1, the table's D call, matches the DNA was not checked. TRBV21-1 is reported as a pseudogene. The CDR3 consists of 15 residues.

CDR3 region: CASSPRPILAGGPNEQYF. In nucleotides, the CDR3 is TGTGCCAGCAGCCCCCGTCCCATACTAGCGGGGGGGCCCAACGAGCAGTACTTC. The chain is built from TRBV7-3 and TRBJ2-7; 13 bases map to TRBD2. Germline CDR1 SGHTA, CDR2 FQGTGA. The V gene end was trimmed by 5 bases and the J gene end by 5 bases; junction bases not matched to a gene: 15. The length of the CDR3 is 18 residues. Together with reference TRBV7-3 and TRBJ2-7, the CDR3 gives the full variable domain: GAGVSQTPSNKVTEKGKYVELRCDPISGHTALYWYRQSLGQGPEFLIYFQGTGAADDSGLPNDRFFAVRPEGSVSTLKIQRTERGDSAVYLCASSPRPILAGGPNEQYFGPGTRLTVT.

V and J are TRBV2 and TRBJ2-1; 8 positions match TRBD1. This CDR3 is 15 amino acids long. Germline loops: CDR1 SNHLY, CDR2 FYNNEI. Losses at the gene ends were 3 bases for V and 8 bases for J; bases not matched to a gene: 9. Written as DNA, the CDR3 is TGTGCCAGCAGTGAGCGACCAGGGGGCTTGGATGAGCAGTTCTTC. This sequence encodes CASSERPGGLDEQFF.

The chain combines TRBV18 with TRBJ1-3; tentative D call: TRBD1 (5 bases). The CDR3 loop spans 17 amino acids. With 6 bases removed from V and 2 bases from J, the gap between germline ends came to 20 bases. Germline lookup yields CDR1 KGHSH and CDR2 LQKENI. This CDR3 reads CASSRVGGEDPGNTIYF. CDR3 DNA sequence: TGTGCCAGCTCTCGCGTGGGGGGAGAGGATCCTGGAAACACCATATATTTT.

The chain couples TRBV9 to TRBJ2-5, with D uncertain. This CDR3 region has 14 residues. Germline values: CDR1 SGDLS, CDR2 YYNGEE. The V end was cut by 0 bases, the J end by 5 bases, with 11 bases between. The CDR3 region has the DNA TGTGCCAGCAGCGTAGGGGCAGTCCAGGAGACCCAGTACTTC. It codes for CASSVGAVQETQYF. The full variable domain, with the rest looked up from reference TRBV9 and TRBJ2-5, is DSGVTQTPKHLITATGQRVTLRCSPRSGDLSVYWYQQSLDQGLQFLIQYYNGEERAKGNILERFSAQQFPDLHSELNLSSLELGDSALYFCASSVGAVQETQYFGPGTRLLVL.

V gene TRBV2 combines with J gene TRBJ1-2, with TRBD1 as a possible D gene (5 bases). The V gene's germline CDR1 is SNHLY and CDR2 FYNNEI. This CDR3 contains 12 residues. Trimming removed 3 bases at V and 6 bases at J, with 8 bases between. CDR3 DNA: TGTGCCAGCAGTGACCCGGGGGATGGCTACACCTTC. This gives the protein CASSDPGDGYTF.

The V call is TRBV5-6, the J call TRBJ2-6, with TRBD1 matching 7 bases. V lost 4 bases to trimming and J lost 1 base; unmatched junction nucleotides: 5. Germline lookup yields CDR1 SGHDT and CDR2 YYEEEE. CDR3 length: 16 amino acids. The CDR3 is CASSRGQESGANVLTF. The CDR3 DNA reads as TGTGCCAGCAGCAGAGGACAGGAATCTGGGGCCAACGTCCTGACTTTC.

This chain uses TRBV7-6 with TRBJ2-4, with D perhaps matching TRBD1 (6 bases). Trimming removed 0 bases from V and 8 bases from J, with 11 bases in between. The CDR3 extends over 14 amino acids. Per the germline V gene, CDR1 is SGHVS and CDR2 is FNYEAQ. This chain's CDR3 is CASSLAGSGDIQYF. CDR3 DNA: TGTGCCAGCAGCTTAGCGGGTTCAGGGGACATTCAGTACTTC.

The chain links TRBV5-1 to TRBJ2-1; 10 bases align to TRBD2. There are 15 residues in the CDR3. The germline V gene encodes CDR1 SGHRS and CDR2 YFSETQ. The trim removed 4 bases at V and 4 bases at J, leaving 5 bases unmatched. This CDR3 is CASSLAGAGYNEQFF. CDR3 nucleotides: TGCGCCAGCAGCCTAGCGGGGGCGGGGTACAATGAGCAGTTCTTC.

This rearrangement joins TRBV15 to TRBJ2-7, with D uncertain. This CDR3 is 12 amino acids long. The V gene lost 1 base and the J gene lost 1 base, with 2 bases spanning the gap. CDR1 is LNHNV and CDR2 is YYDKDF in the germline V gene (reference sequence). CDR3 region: CATSRVSYEQYF. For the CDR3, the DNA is TGTGCCACCAGCAGAGTATCCTACGAGCAGTACTTC.

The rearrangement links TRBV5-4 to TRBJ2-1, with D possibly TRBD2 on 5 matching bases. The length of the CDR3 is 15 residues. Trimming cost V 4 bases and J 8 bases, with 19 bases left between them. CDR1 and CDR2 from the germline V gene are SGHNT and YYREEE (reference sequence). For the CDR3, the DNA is TGTGCCAGCAGCCCGGAAGGAGGCAGGCGGGATGAGCAGTTCTTC. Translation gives CASSPEGGRRDEQFF.